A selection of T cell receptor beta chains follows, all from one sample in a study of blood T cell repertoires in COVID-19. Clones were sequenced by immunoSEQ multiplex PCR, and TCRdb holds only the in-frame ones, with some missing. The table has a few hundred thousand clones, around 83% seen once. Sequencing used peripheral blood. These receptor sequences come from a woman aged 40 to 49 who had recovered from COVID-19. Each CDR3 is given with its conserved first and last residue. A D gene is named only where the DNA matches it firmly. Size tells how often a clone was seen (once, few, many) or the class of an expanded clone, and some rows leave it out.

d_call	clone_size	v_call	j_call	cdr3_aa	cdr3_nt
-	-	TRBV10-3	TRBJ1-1	CAISETAANTEAFF	TGTGCCATCAGTGAGACAGCAGCGAACACTGAAGCTTTCTTT
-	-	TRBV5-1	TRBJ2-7	CASSLEATSYEQYF	TGCGCCAGCAGCTTAGAGGCTACATCCTACGAGCAGTACTTC
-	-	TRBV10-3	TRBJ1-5	CAISESETGYSNQPQHF	TGTGCCATCAGTGAGTCGGAGACAGGTTATAGCAATCAGCCCCAGCATTTT
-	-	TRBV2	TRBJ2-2	CASSELRDTGELFF	TGTGCCAGCAGTGAACTGCGGGATACCGGGGAGCTGTTTTTT
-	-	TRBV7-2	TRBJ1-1	CASSLYPGQLNTEAFF	TGTGCCAGCAGCTTATACCCGGGACAACTAAACACTGAAGCTTTCTTT
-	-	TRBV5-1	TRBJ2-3	CASSLSGSTDTQYF	TGCGCCAGCAGCTTGTCGGGGAGCACAGATACGCAGTATTTT
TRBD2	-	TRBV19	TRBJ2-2	CASSRASGGPNTGELFF	TGTGCCAGTAGTCGGGCTAGCGGGGGCCCGAACACCGGGGAGCTGTTTTTT
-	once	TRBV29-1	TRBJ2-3	CSPRQGTDTQYF	TGCAGCCCTAGACAGGGCACAGATACGCAGTATTTT
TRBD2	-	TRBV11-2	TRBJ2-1	CASSLVPTGGYNEQFF	TGTGCCAGCAGCTTAGTCCCCACGGGGGGTTACAATGAGCAGTTCTTC
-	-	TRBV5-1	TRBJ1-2	CASSFSPSTSGRNYGYTF	TGCGCCAGCAGCTTTTCGCCTTCAACTTCCGGGAGAAACTATGGCTACACCTTC
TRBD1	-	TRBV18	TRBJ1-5	CASSQLQGGNQPQHF	TGTGCCAGCTCACAATTACAGGGGGGTAATCAGCCCCAGCATTTT
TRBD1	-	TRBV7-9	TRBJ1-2	CASSLGDRGYGYTF	TGTGCCAGCAGCTTAGGGGACAGAGGATATGGCTACACCTTC
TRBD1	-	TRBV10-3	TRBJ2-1	CATFTGDSYNEQFF	TGTGCCACCTTTACAGGGGACTCCTACAATGAGCAGTTCTTC